The following is a T cell receptor beta chain sequence with its context. Antigen unknown. The record originates from a study of cytomegalovirus exposure and HLA in healthy donors. PCR used 60 Vbeta primers and 13 Jbeta primers. Data came from immunoSEQ multiplex PCR; TCRdb stores just in-frame clones and leaves some out. The table shows 150,000 to 200,000 clones, with 60% to 80% occurring only once. Notes on the study in general: Prior analysis indicated that the majority of TCR beta V segments exhibited productivity approximately 87% or approximately 30% of the time.

The sample was PBMCs. This receptor was taken from a male donor in good health and CMV-seronegative.

The CDR3 protein is CASSPSQNLNYGYTF. Here the CDR3 DNA reads TGTGCCAGCTCACCATCCCAGAACCTTAACTATGGCTACACCTTC. The chain is built from TRBV18 and TRBJ1-2; no firm D call. V was cut by 2 bases and J by 1 base, with 11 bases left in between. The CDR3 runs 15 residues. Germline V CDR1 and CDR2: KGHSH, LQKENI.